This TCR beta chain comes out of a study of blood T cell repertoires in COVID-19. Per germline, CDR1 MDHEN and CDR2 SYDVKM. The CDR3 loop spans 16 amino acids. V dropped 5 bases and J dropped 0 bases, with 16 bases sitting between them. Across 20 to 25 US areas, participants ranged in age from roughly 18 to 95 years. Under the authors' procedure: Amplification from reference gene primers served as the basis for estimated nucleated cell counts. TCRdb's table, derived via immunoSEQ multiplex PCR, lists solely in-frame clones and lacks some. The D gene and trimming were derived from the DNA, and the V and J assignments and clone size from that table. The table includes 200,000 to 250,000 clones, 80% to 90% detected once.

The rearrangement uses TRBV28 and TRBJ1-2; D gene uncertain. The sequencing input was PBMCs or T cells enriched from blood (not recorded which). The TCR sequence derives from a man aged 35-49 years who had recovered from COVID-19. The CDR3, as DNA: TGTGCCAGCAGTCCCGCACCTTCCACAGCTAACTATGGCTACACCTTC. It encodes CASSPAPSTANYGYTF.